These T cell receptor beta chains were read from a single sample in a study of blood T cell repertoires in COVID-19. Profiled with immunoSEQ multiplex PCR; TCRdb holds only in-frame clones, not every one. The sample holds 50,000 or so clones, 65% to 85% seen once. Sample: peripheral blood. The receptors originated from a man in his 70s with acute or convalescent COVID-19. CDR3s include the opening cysteine and the closing phenylalanine or tryptophan. The D gene is left open where the match is weak. The size of a clone is reported for some rows only, either as once, few or many, or as a class for expanded clones.

CDR3 length	V gene	clone size	J gene	D gene	CDR3 DNA	CDR3 protein
14	TRBV7-8	.	TRBJ1-1	TRBD1	TGTGCCAGCAGCTTTGACAGGGCGAACACTGAAGCTTTCTTT	CASSFDRANTEAFF
12	TRBV28	.	TRBJ1-2	.	TGTGCCAGCAGTTTTCAGGGTTTTGGCTACACCTTC	CASSFQGFGYTF
12	TRBV3-1/TRBV3-2	.	TRBJ2-7	.	TGTGCCAGCAGCCAAGTGAGCTACGAGCAGTACTTC	CASSQVSYEQYF
16	TRBV5-1	.	TRBJ2-1	.	TGCGCCAGCAGCTCAGACAGGTCTCAAGGTGGGAATGAGCAGTTCTTC	CASSSDRSQGGNEQFF
13	TRBV10-3	.	TRBJ2-7	.	TGTGCCGTCCAGCCCCAGGGATTCCACGAGCAGTACTTC	CAVQPQGFHEQYF
15	TRBV4-3	.	TRBJ1-4	TRBD1	TGCGCCAGCAGCCACATCGACAGGGAGAAGGAAAAACTGTTTTTT	CASSHIDREKEKLFF
14	TRBV19	once	TRBJ1-5	.	TGTGCCAGTAGGGGGACTGATAGCAATCAGCCCCAGCATTTT	CASRGTDSNQPQHF
14	TRBV9	.	TRBJ2-5	TRBD1	TGTGCCAGCAGCGTAGCGTACAGGGGGGAGACCCAGTACTTC	CASSVAYRGETQYF
15	TRBV6-1	.	TRBJ2-1	.	TGTGCCAGCAGTGAACTTCGGGGGAATGGCGATGAGCAGTTCTTC	CASSELRGNGDEQFF
14	TRBV3-1/TRBV3-2	few	TRBJ1-1	.	TGTGCCAGCAGCCAAATAGACACCTACACTGAAGCTTTCTTT	CASSQIDTYTEAFF
17	TRBV21-1	.	TRBJ1-2	.	TGTGCCAGCAGCAACCGCGGGCAGCCGGATCGGTCGGATGGCTACACCTTC	CASSNRGQPDRSDGYTF
17	TRBV7-9	.	TRBJ1-6	.	TGTGCCAGCAGCTTAGATTCGGGCAGTAGGGGAGGATCACCCCTCCACTTT	CASSLDSGSRGGSPLHF
17	TRBV28	.	TRBJ2-7	TRBD1	TGTGCCAGCAGTTCCCCTTATGGGACAGGGGACTCCTACGAGCAGTACTTC	CASSSPYGTGDSYEQYF